What follows are 26 T cell receptor beta chains derived from one specimen sequenced in a study of cytomegalovirus exposure and HLA in healthy donors. 60 Vbeta and 13 Jbeta primers were used in PCR. Profiled with immunoSEQ multiplex PCR; TCRdb holds only in-frame clones, not every one. The table lists 150,000 to 200,000 clones, about 83% of them singletons, with approximately 6% in the top ten. The sequencing sample was made of PBMCs. All receptors derive from a woman in her twenties or thirties in good health and CMV-seropositive.

The chain recombines TRBV7-9 with TRBJ2-5, with 14 bases that match TRBD2. The germline gives CDR1 SEHNR, CDR2 FQNEAQ (reference sequence). This CDR3 is 15 amino acids long. V was clipped by 4 bases and J by 3 bases; unmatched bases: 1. The CDR3 loop reads CASSWGLAGEETQYF. Here the CDR3 DNA reads TGTGCCAGCAGCTGGGGACTAGCGGGAGAAGAGACCCAGTACTTC.

This clone is a singleton in its sample. At one end, the junction sequence differs from germline, possibly due to a read error. The chain carries TRBV7-7 and TRBJ2-1; 16 bases match TRBD2. Germline loops: CDR1 SSHAT, CDR2 FNYEAQ (reference sequence). The CDR3 is 16 amino acids. The CDR3 is CASSAGLAGGHDEQFF. Here the CDR3 DNA reads TGTGCTAGCAGCGCGGGACTAGCGGGAGGGCATGATGAGCAGTTCTTC.

This clone was seen more than once but under ten times. The chain is built from TRBV7-9 and TRBJ1-1, with D hard to call. This CDR3 spans 13 amino acids. Germline V CDR1 and CDR2: SEHNR, FQNEAQ (reference sequence). Trimming pared 2 bases from V and 1 base from J, leaving 5 bases between. The CDR3: CASSLTWNTEAFF. CDR3 nucleotide sequence: TGTGCCAGCAGCTTAACATGGAACACTGAAGCTTTCTTT.

The rearrangement joins TRBV9 to TRBJ2-3; TRBD2 matches at 9 bases. Trimming removed 1 base from V and 2 bases from J; junction bases left unmatched: 2. The germline V gene encodes CDR1 SGDLS and CDR2 YYNGEE. The CDR3 has 15 amino acids. The CDR3 protein is CASSVLAGVTDTQYF. The CDR3 region has the DNA TGTGCCAGCAGCGTATTAGCGGGGGTCACAGATACGCAGTATTTT.

The chain links TRBV6-6 to TRBJ2-1; D is uncertain. V lost 8 bases to trimming and J lost 0 bases, with 11 bases between them. The CDR3 has 14 amino acids. Germline lookup yields CDR1 MNHNY and CDR2 SVGAGI (reference sequence). The CDR3 DNA follows: TGTGCCAGCGTGAGCCCGTCCTCCTACAATGAGCAGTTCTTC. Translated: CASVSPSSYNEQFF.

To note about this clone: It is unclear where the CDR3 begins or ends on the DNA, so no DNA is shown, and the CDR3 is as TCRdb lists it. The rearrangement links TRBV27 to TRBJ2-5; the table names TRBD2, a call not compared with the DNA. The germline V gene has CDR1 MNHEY and CDR2 SMNVEV (reference sequence). The CDR3 spans 18 residues, counting both ends. The CDR3 loop reads CASSSSKISGRASRAQYF.

V usage is TRBV4-1 and J usage is TRBJ1-4; perhaps TRBD1 as D (5 bases). Per the germline V gene, CDR1 is MGHRA and CDR2 is YSYEKL. This CDR3 has 13 amino acids. The V gene lost 3 bases and the J gene lost 8 bases, with 10 bases spanning the gap. The CDR3 here is CASSQQEGEKLFF. The CDR3 region has the DNA TGCGCCAGCAGCCAGCAGGAGGGGGAAAAACTGTTTTTT.

The V call is TRBV11-2, the J call TRBJ2-5; D perhaps matches TRBD2 (6 bases). Trimming shortened V by 0 bases and J by 1 base, and 18 bases separated the two germline ends. Germline V gene data show CDR1 as SGHAT and CDR2 as FQNNGV. This CDR3 spans 18 amino acids. CDR3 in DNA: TGTGCCAGCAGCTTAGAACGAAAGGGGAGGAGCTTCCAAGAGACCCAGTACTTC. This gives the protein CASSLERKGRSFQETQYF.

This clone appeared many times. The rearrangement links TRBV18 to TRBJ2-3; D is possibly TRBD1 (6 bases). From germline, CDR1 is KGHSH and CDR2 LQKENI. V gave up 4 bases and J gave up 5 bases, with 10 bases separating them. There are 13 residues in the CDR3. CDR3: CASSQLTGDTQYF. DNA for the CDR3: TGTGCCAGCTCACAACTGACAGGAGATACGCAGTATTTT.

On this clone: One end of the junction varies from germline; a read error may be responsible. The rearrangement links TRBV6-5 to TRBJ2-5; no definite D call. This CDR3 comprises 14 residues. Germline lookup yields CDR1 MNHEY and CDR2 SVGAGI. CDR3 DNA sequence: TGTGCCTGCAGTTACAAAAATAGCCAAGAGACCCAGTACTTC. Translating gives CACSYKNSQETQYF.

CDR3 sequence reads: CASSETGVRYGYTF. CDR3 DNA: TGCGCCAGCAGTGAGACGGGGGTGAGGTATGGCTACACCTTC. The chain links TRBV10-1 to TRBJ1-2, with a tentative D call TRBD1 (5 bases). The CDR3 runs to 14 residues. The germline CDR1 and CDR2 sequences are WNHNN and SYGVQD (reference sequence). V was pared by 2 bases and J by 5 bases, with 12 bases between.

V and J are TRBV7-9 and TRBJ2-1, with D uncertain. Germline lookup yields CDR1 SEHNR and CDR2 FQNEAQ (reference sequence). Trimming took off 2 bases at V and 6 bases at J, with 14 bases between the two ends. This CDR3 spans 15 amino acids. The CDR3 is CASSLPRRFGNEQFF. The CDR3 bases are TGTGCCAGCAGCTTACCCCGTCGGTTCGGCAATGAGCAGTTCTTC. The complete variable domain, with remaining parts taken from reference TRBV7-9 and TRBJ2-1, reads DTGVSQNPRHKITKRGQNVTFRCDPISEHNRLYWYRQTLGQGPEFLTYFQNEAQLEKSRLLSDRFSAERPKGSFSTLEIQRTEQGDSAMYLCASSLPRRFGNEQFFGPGTRLTVL.

The V gene is TRBV7-9, the J gene TRBJ2-1; perhaps TRBD2 as D (6 bases). The CDR3 spans 16 residues. V gave up 5 bases and J gave up 0 bases, with 14 bases separating them. Per the germline V gene, CDR1 is SEHNR and CDR2 is FQNEAQ (reference sequence). DNA for the CDR3: TGTGCCAGCAGCGGGCGGGGCGGCAGCTCCTACAATGAGCAGTTCTTC. Its translation: CASSGRGGSSYNEQFF.

A single count supports this clone. The rearrangement links TRBV5-1 to TRBJ2-7, with D tentatively TRBD1 (5 bases). The CDR3 contains 12 residues. In germline, CDR1 is SGHRS, CDR2 YFSETQ. V was clipped by 5 bases and J by 6 bases, with 12 bases between them. The CDR3 bases are TGCGCCAGCAGTCCAGGGTCAGGCGAGCAGTACTTC. Its translation: CASSPGSGEQYF.

CDR3 region: CASSPSLGRNEQFF. The CDR3 bases are TGTGCCAGCAGCCCCTCGCTAGGAAGGAATGAGCAGTTCTTC. The chain recombines TRBV7-2 with TRBJ2-1; no definite D call. V lost 5 bases and J lost 7, with 15 bases in between. CDR3 length equals 14 residues. Per germline, CDR1 SGHTA and CDR2 FQGNSA.

The chain carries TRBV10-3 and TRBJ2-5, with 8 nucleotides matching TRBD2. Germline values: CDR1 ENHRY, CDR2 SYGVKD. CDR3 length equals 15 residues. The V and J ends lost 10 bases and 4 bases, in that order; junction bases with no gene match: 14. CDR3: CATKNSGSWGETQYF. The CDR3 DNA follows: TGTGCCACCAAAAACAGCGGGAGTTGGGGAGAGACCCAGTACTTC.

This clone was seen only a few times. V gene TRBV5-1 combines with J gene TRBJ2-2; 8 bases are a match to TRBD2. The CDR3 consists of 19 residues. With V trimmed by 4 bases and J by 4 bases, 18 bases remained unmatched. CDR1 and CDR2 from the germline V gene are SGHRS and YFSETQ. CDR3 nucleotides: TGCGCCAGCAGCCTGAGCCCGGGAGGGTCAGGAGGTGTCACCGGGGAGCTGTTTTTT. It yields the protein CASSLSPGGSGGVTGELFF.

The V call is TRBV5-6, the J call TRBJ2-7; the D gene is possibly TRBD2 (5 bases). V was trimmed by 4 bases and J by 2 bases, leaving 13 bases between them. The CDR3 is made up of 14 amino acids. Germline assignment: CDR1 SGHDT and CDR2 YYEEEE. In nucleotides, the CDR3 is TGTGCCAGCAGCCCCTTGGGCGGGCCCTACGAGCAGTACTTC. Amino acids: CASSPLGGPYEQYF.

The sample holds one count of this clone. A junction boundary mismatches the germline segment, possibly from a read error. The rearrangement joins TRBV27 to TRBJ2-6; weak D call: TRBD2 (6 bases). The CDR3 consists of 17 residues. Per the germline V gene, CDR1 is MNHEY and CDR2 is SMNVEV (reference sequence). The CDR3 sequence is CASSLFPGERRANVLTF. The DNA for the CDR3 is TGTGCCAGCAGTTTATTTCCAGGCGAGAGGAGGGCCAACGTCTTGACTTTC.

As DNA, the CDR3 is TGTGCCAGCAGCCATAGACAGGGCACAGATACGCAGTATTTT. It translates to CASSHRQGTDTQYF. The chain carries TRBV7-9 and TRBJ2-3; tentatively, D is TRBD1 (6 bases). The CDR3 consists of 14 residues. Trimming took off 5 bases at V and 1 base at J, with 10 bases between the two ends. CDR1 is SEHNR and CDR2 is FQNEAQ in the germline V gene (reference sequence).

V and J are TRBV15 and TRBJ1-4; 7 nucleotides match TRBD1. After removal of 5 bases from V and 2 bases from J, the junction contained 8 bases not matched to a gene. Germline assignment: CDR1 LNHNV and CDR2 YYDKDF (reference sequence). The CDR3 is 16 amino acids. The CDR3 reads CATSWGQPATNEKLFF. The CDR3 DNA reads as TGTGCCACCAGCTGGGGACAGCCTGCGACTAATGAAAAACTGTTTTTT.

The count of this clone is one. The chain joins TRBV6-5 to TRBJ1-2; D might be TRBD1 (5 bases). The CDR3 is made up of 16 amino acids. V was trimmed by 2 bases and J by 8 bases, leaving 21 bases between them. Germline-derived CDR1 and CDR2 are MNHEY and SVGAGI. CDR3 sequence (DNA): TGTGCCAGCAGTTACGGGACGGGGGAGGAGGGGAGCGGCTACACCTTC. Translation gives CASSYGTGEEGSGYTF.

This sequence joins TRBV10-3 and TRBJ1-5; 7 bases agree with TRBD1. From germline, CDR1 is ENHRY and CDR2 SYGVKD. CDR3 length: 17 residues. V trimming: 0 bases; J trimming: 4 bases; junction bases outside the gene matches: 9. Here the CDR3 reads CAISESVGTEKNQPQHF. DNA of the CDR3: TGTGCCATCAGTGAGTCTGTAGGGACAGAGAAAAATCAGCCCCAGCATTTT.

The chain carries TRBV5-6 and TRBJ1-1, with D perhaps matching TRBD1 (5 bases). V was shortened by 1 base and J by 5 bases, with 21 bases between the two germline ends. Germline V lookup: CDR1 SGHDT, CDR2 YYEEEE. This CDR3 is built from 17 residues. The CDR3 is CASSLLGRGSVRTEAFF. The CDR3 DNA reads as TGTGCCAGCAGCTTGTTGGGGAGGGGTTCGGTAAGGACTGAAGCTTTCTTT.

The chain joins TRBV9 to TRBJ2-1, with a possible D match to TRBD2 (5 bases). Looked up from germline, CDR1 is SGDLS and CDR2 is YYNGEE. This CDR3 region has 14 residues. Trimming cost V 6 bases and J 6 bases, with 16 bases left between them. CDR3 DNA: TGTGCCAGCACCGACACCTGGACTGGCAATGAGCAGTTCTTC. It yields the protein CASTDTWTGNEQFF.

The chain links TRBV13 to TRBJ1-1; D perhaps matches TRBD1 (5 bases). The CDR3 covers 13 residues. From germline, CDR1 is PRHDT and CDR2 FYEKMQ (reference sequence). The germline V and J ends were trimmed by 6 bases and 1 base, with 9 bases remaining between them. The CDR3 loop reads CASRSTGNTEAFF. DNA of the CDR3: TGTGCCAGCAGATCAACAGGGAACACTGAAGCTTTCTTT.